The entry below gives a single TCR beta chain sequence along with its context. Its antigen is currently unknown. Germline assignment: CDR1 SGHNT and CDR2 YENEEA. V gave up 3 bases and J gave up 1 base, with 4 bases separating them. The CDR3 spans 14 residues. The sample is drawn from a study of OX40 agonist ivuxolimab in advanced cancers. Study-level background: Among those treated, three patients had partial responses, one with hepatocellular carcinoma and two with cutaneous melanoma. Study-wide results and limits: The average count of expanded clones was higher among CD8+ T cells than among CD4+.

Measured with immunoSEQ multiplex PCR; TCRdb has only the in-frame clones, and not every one. The table shows 60,000 or so clones, with around 87% occurring only once. This receptor was identified in an adult with an advanced solid tumor such as melanoma, head and neck, liver or kidney cancer. The rearrangement uses TRBV11-3 and TRBJ2-6; D is uncertain. The sample in question was CD4+ or CD8+ T cells sorted from blood, obtained in a trial of the OX40 agonist ivuxolimab. CDR3 sequence (DNA): TGTGCCAGCAGCTTGGGGTCTGGGGCCAACGTCCTGACTTTC. Residues: CASSLGSGANVLTF.